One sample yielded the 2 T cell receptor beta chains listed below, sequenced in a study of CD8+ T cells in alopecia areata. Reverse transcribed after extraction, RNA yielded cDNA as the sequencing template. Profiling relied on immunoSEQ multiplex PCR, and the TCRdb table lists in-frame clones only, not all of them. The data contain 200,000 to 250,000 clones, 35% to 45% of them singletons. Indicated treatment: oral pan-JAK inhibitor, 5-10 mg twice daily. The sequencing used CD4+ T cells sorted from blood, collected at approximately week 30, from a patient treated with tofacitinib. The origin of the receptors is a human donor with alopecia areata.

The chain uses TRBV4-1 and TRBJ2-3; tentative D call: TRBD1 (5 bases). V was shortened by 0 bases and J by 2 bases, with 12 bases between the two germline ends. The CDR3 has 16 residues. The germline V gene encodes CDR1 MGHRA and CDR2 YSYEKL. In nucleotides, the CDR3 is TGCGCCAGCAGCCAAGACGGCGTCAGGGCCACAGATACGCAGTATTTT. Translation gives CASSQDGVRATDTQYF.

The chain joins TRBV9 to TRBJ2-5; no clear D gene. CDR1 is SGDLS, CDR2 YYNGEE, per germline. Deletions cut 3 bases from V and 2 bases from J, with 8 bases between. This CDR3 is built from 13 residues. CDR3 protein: CASSATDQETQYF. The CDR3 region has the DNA TGTGCCAGCAGCGCGACTGATCAAGAGACCCAGTACTTC.